The T cell receptor beta chain described here comes from a study of shared clonotypes between healthy human individuals (dated by TCRdb to the early 2020s). About the study as a whole: The cohort comprised two women and three men aged 18 to 49 years. For each donor, CD4 naive and CD4 memory were each run on three plates, CD8 naive on two plates, and CD8 memory on one plate. Per donor, leukapheresis produced somewhere between about 0.85 and 8.9 billion PBMCs. To increase sequencing depth and limit assay-specific biases, TCR repertoire library preparation and sequencing were carried out by different laboratories using diverse techniques. The study deeply sequenced blood TCR repertoires of roughly five healthy adults to estimate repertoire size and the extent of clonotype sharing between individuals. Broader findings and caveats from the paper: Roughly 5% of naive CD4, 3.5% of naive CD8, about 2.1% of memory CD4, and more than 0.35% of memory CD8 clonotypes were shared across four donors. Based on pairwise subsampling, the degree of clonotype sharing among donors was expected to be affected by sequencing depth. Naive subsets generally had larger estimated clonotype richness than memory subsets did. Clonotypes shared by all four sorted-subset donors showed higher generation probabilities than non-shared clonotypes. Sampling was restricted to blood, and TCR repertoires in tissues likely differ from the TCR repertoires found in blood. Even with the large sequencing depth, rarefaction of the sorted-subset datasets indicated that sequencing was incomplete. The genetic and exposure-history diversity represented was limited by the small number of donors.

TCR CDR3 regions were amplified from genomic DNA by multiplex PCR using the deep immunoSEQ assay. Extracted genomic DNA from each cell subset was spread evenly across all wells of several immunoSEQ 96-well plates, with each plate serving as a replicate. For sorted subsets, each replicate PCR was loaded with 200 ng genomic DNA, equivalent to 25,000 to 35,000 T cell genomes. The purified libraries were quantified using a Qubit 3.0 fluorometer, sized with a Bioanalyzer 2100, and then quantified again using the KAPA Library Quantification kit. A separate single-read 150-cycle Illumina NextSeq 550 flow cell was used to sequence each immunoSEQ 96-well plate. In the original analysis: The immunoSEQ output contained only junctional sequences without quality scores, so filtering could not match that applied to full-length reads. To assign V/J genes and CDR3, sequences were annotated against IMGT germline references using PyIR, a Python wrapper for IgBLAST v1.9. Reads were removed for weak V/J assignments (E-value above 1e-6), missing CDR3, stop codons, out-of-frame junctions, or ambiguous translated residues. V3J clonotypes were defined as sequences sharing the same inferred V gene, J gene, and CDR3 amino acid sequence. The percentage overlap between two repertoires was calculated by dividing the number of shared unique clonotypes by the size of the smaller repertoire. Three approaches were used to assess repertoire richness: RTK rarefaction, the Chao1 estimator, and Recon v2.1 estimates of unobserved clonotypes. OLGA was used to compute generation probabilities for all TCRbeta clonotypes that the gDNA method yielded from a handful of donors. TCRdb re-hosts the immuneACCESS table, in-frame sequences only. Its copies lack some clones; in the studies checked, an unresolved V gene accounts for under half of them, and the cause for the rest is not known. The V and J calls and the clone size are those of that table, but D and trimming were determined from the DNA. Here the sample has over 1.4 million clones; 95% to 97% occur a single time. The ten largest clones take up roughly 1.2% of the sample.

The donors were healthy, HIV-negative adults who had no recently reported acute infections or vaccinations. All donors were Caucasian adults living in Nashville, Tennessee, USA. CD4+ T cells were enriched through magnetic negative selection, after which naive cells were positively selected on CD45RA and the remaining negative fraction served as the memory subset. Blood was obtained by leukapheresis, after which PBMCs were separated by Ficoll-Histopaque density gradient centrifugation and cryopreserved in liquid nitrogen vapor phase. Analytical flow cytometry was used to check the purity and quantity of each magnetically sorted T cell population. Genomic DNA was isolated from each sorted fraction and quantified by UV absorbance on a Nanodrop 2000c. For this clone: Its target antigen remains unknown. Base qualities are missing; no much larger clone stands one base away.

The germline V gene sets CDR1 to SGHDN and CDR2 to FVKESK. Trimming leaves V shorter by 1 base and J shorter by 3 bases, with the junction holding 6 bases beyond the gene matches. CDR3 length: 16 amino acids, cysteine to phenylalanine. The read is trimmed to its CDR3 DNA, 48 bases read in frame from base 1. Sequencing was done on a sample of naive CD4+ T cells sorted from blood. The label giving this sample's cell subset or site can be read as: CD45RA+ positively selected. The chain is encoded by TRBV14 joined to TRBJ2-3, with 8 central nucleotides matching TRBD1. The clonotype was recovered from a young man in good health. The DNA is TGTGCCAGCAGCCAAGGCCGGACAGGGACTACAGATACGCAGTATTTT. This sequence encodes CASSQGRTGTTDTQYF.